This T cell receptor (beta chain) is drawn from a study of beta chain features in type 1 diabetes. This clone has just a few counts. Reverse transcription of all isolated RNA meant that expressed TCRB transcripts were sequenced. Some clones are missing from TCRdb's copy, which holds only in-frame ones; the method was immunoSEQ multiplex PCR. The sample holds under 450,000 clones, approximately 15% seen once. Germline V CDR1 and CDR2: MNHNS, SASEGT. The CDR3 is made up of 12 amino acids. V lost 7 bases, J lost 4 bases, and 10 bases lay in between. The chain joins TRBV6-1 to TRBJ1-2; maybe TRBD1 (5 bases). The TCR originated in a man aged 25-45 years in good health. Sample: naive CD4+ T cells from blood. This CDR3 is CASNRQGYGYTF. In nucleotides, the CDR3 is TGTGCCAGCAACCGCCAGGGCTATGGCTACACCTTC.